This T cell receptor (beta chain) was sequenced during a study of regulatory T cells in long-lasting Graves disease. This clonotype was picked up a small number of times. Stated time point: newly diagnosed GD, antithyroid drugs for less than 3 months. The authors made the TCR library using RNA they extracted from PBMCs. Trimming cost V 6 bases and J 1 base; bases outside gene matches: 2. CDR3 length: 14 residues. CDR1 is SQVTM and CDR2 is ANQGSEA in the germline V gene. Arm-PCR of CDR3 regions and iRepertoire HTBI primers were the basis on which TCR beta libraries were built. TCRdb re-analysed the multiplex PCR reads in MiXCR, keeping a single row per CDR3 protein. Of about 540,000 distinct CDR3 sequences listed, about 13% are singletons. The same data also contributed to another study, on T cells in Graves' hyperthyroidism and ophthalmopathy.

This material consisted of peripheral blood mononuclear cells (PBMCs), taken at new diagnosis, from a patient treated with antithyroid drugs. This rearrangement joins TRBV29-1 to TRBJ2-1; the match to TRBD2 covers 11 bases. This TCR was recovered from a man between 25 and 39 years old with Graves disease. The CDR3 DNA reads as TGCAGCGTCAGGACTAGCGGGTCCTACAATGAGCAGTTCTTC. Amino acids: CSVRTSGSYNEQFF.